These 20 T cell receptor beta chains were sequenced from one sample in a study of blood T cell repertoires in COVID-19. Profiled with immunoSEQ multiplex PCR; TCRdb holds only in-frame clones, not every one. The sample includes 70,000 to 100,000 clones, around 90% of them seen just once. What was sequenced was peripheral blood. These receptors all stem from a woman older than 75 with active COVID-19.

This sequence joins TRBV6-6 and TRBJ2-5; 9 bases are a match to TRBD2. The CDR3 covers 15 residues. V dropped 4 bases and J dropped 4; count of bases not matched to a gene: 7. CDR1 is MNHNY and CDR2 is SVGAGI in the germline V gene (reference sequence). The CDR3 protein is CASSFSGSKGETQYF. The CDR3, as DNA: TGTGCCAGCAGTTTTAGCGGGAGTAAGGGAGAGACCCAGTACTTC.

CDR3 region: CASSPLVGAGGTQYF. The CDR3 DNA reads TGTGCCAGCAGCCCCCTGGTGGGTGCCGGGGGTACGCAGTATTTT. The chain recombines TRBV7-2 with TRBJ2-3; maybe TRBD2 (6 bases). V lost 5 bases to trimming and J lost 8 bases, with 20 bases between them. This CDR3 contains 15 residues. Germline CDR1 reads SGHTA; CDR2 reads FQGNSA.

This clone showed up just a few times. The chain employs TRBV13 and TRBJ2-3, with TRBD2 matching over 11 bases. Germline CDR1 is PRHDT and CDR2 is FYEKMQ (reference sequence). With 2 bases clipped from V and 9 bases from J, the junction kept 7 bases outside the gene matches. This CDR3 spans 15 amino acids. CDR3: CASSLFWASGRTQYF. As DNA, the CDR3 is TGTGCCAGCAGCTTATTTTGGGCTAGCGGGAGGACGCAGTATTTT.

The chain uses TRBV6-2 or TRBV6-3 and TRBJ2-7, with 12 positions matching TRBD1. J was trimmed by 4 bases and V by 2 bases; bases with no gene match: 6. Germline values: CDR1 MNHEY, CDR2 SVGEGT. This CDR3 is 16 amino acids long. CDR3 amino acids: CASSYPPGQGAYEQYF. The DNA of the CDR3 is TGTGCCAGCAGTTACCCCCCGGGACAGGGGGCTTACGAGCAGTACTTC.

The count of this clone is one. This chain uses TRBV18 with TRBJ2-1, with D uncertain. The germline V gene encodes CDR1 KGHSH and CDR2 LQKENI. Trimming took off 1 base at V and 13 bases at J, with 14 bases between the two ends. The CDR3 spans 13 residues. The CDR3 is CASSPLPGTEQFF. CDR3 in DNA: TGTGCCAGCTCACCACTTCCAGGCACGGAACAGTTCTTC.

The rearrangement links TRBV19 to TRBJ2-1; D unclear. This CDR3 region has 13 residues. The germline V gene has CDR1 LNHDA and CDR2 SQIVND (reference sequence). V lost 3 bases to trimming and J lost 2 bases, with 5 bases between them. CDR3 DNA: TGTGCCAGTAGTATGTTAGCCTACAATGAGCAGTTCTTC. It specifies CASSMLAYNEQFF.

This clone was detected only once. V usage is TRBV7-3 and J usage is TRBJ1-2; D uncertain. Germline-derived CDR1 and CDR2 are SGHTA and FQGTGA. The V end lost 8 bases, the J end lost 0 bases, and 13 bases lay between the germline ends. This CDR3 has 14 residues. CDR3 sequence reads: CASAMAGSNYGYTF. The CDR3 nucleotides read TGTGCCAGCGCAATGGCGGGGTCTAACTATGGCTACACCTTC.

CDR3 in DNA: TGTGCCAGCAGCCAACGACAGTTCGCGAACACCGGGGAGCTGTTTTTT. Translating it yields CASSQRQFANTGELFF. The chain recombines TRBV3-1 (or the pseudogene TRBV3-2) with TRBJ2-2, with a possible D match to TRBD1 (5 bases). The germline V gene has CDR1 LGHDT and CDR2 YNNKEL (reference sequence). Trimming left V 2 bases short and J 0 bases short, with 10 bases between. The CDR3 is 16 residues long.

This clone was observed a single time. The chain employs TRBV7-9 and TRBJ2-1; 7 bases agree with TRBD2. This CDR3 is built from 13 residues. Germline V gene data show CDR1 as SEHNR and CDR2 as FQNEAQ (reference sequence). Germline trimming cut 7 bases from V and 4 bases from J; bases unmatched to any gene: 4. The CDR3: CASTEGGYNEQFF. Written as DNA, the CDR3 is TGTGCCAGCACCGAGGGAGGGTACAATGAGCAGTTCTTC. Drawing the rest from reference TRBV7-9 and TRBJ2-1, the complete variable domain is DTGVSQNPRHKITKRGQNVTFRCDPISEHNRLYWYRQTLGQGPEFLTYFQNEAQLEKSRLLSDRFSAERPKGSFSTLEIQRTEQGDSAMYLCASTEGGYNEQFFGPGTRLTVL.

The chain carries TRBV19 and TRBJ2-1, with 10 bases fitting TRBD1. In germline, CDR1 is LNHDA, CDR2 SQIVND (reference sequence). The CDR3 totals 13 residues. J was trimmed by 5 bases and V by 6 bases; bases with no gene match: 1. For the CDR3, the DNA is TGTGCCAGTAGCGGACAGGGGGACAATGAGCAGTTCTTC. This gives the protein CASSGQGDNEQFF.

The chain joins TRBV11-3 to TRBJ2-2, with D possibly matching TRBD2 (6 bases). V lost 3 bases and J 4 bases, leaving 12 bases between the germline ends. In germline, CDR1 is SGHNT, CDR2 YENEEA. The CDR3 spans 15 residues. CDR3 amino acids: CASSFGGPGTGELFF. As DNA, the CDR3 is TGTGCCAGCAGCTTCGGGGGTCCGGGCACCGGGGAGCTGTTTTTT.

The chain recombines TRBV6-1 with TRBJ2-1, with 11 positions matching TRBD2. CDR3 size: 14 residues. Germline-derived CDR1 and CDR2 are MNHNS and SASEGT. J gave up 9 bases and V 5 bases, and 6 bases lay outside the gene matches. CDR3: CASSSSLAGGEQFF. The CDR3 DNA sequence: TGTGCCAGCAGTTCAAGCCTAGCGGGAGGTGAGCAGTTCTTC.

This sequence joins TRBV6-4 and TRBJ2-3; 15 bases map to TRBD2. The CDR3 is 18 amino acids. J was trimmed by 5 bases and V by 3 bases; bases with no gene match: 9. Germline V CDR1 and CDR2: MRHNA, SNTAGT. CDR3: CASSDGLAGGPGGDTQYF. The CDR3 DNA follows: TGTGCCAGCAGTGATGGACTAGCGGGAGGGCCGGGTGGAGATACGCAGTATTTT.

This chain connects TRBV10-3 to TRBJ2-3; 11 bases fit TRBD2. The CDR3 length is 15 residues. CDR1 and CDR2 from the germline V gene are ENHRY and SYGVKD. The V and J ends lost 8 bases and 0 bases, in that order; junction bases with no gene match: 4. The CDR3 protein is CAISTSGVSTDTQYF. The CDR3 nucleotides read TGTGCCATCTCGACTAGCGGGGTTAGCACAGATACGCAGTATTTT.

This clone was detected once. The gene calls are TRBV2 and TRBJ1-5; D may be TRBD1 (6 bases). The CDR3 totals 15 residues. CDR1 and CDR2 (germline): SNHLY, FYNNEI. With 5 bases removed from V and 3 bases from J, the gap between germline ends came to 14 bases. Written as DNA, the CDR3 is TGTGCCAGCAGTACCGGGACATCTCTCAATCAGCCCCAGCATTTT. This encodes CASSTGTSLNQPQHF.

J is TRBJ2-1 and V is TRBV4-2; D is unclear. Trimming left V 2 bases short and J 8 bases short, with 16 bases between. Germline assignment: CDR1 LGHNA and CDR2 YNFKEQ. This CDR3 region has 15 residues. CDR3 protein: CASSQYSMTGDEQFF. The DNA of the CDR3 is TGTGCCAGCAGCCAATACTCCATGACTGGAGATGAGCAGTTCTTC.

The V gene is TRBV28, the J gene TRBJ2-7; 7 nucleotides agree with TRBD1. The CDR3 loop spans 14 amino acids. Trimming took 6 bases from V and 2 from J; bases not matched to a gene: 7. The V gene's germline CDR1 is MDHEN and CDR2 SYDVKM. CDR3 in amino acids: CASSFQGTAYEQYF. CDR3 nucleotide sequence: TGTGCCAGCAGCTTTCAGGGGACAGCCTACGAGCAGTACTTC. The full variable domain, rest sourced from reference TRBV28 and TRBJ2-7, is DVKVTQSSRYLVKRTGEKVFLECVQDMDHENMFWYRQDPGLGLRLIYFSYDVKMKEKGDIPEGYSVSREKKERFSLILESASTNQTSMYLCASSFQGTAYEQYFGPGTRLTVT.

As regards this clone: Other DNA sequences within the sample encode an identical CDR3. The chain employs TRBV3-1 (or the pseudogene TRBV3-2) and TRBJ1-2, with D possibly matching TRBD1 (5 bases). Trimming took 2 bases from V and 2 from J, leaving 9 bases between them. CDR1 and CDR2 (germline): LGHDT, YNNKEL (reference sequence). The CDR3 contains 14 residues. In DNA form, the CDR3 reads TGTGCCAGCAGCCAACAGGGAGGGAACTATGGCTACACCTTC. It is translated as CASSQQGGNYGYTF.

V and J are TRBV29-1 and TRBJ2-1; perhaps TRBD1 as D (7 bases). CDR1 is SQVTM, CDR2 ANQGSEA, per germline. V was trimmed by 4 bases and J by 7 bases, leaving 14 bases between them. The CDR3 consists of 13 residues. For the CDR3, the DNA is TGCAGCGTTGGGCAGGGGGGCCTAAATGAGCAGTTCTTC. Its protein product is CSVGQGGLNEQFF.

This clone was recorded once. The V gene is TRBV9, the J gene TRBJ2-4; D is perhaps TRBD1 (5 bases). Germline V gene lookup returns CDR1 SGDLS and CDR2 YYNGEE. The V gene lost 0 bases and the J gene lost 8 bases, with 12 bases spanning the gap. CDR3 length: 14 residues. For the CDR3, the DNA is TGTGCCAGCAGCGTAGGGGTTCAGGGATACATTCAGTACTTC. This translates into CASSVGVQGYIQYF.